This is a list of T cell receptor beta chains from one sample in a study of graft-versus-host responses after intestinal transplantation. Assay: immunoSEQ multiplex PCR; the TCRdb copy retains only in-frame clones and omits some. The sample holds approximately 15,000 clones; 75% to 90% are singletons and the top ten take around a sixth. Material: ileum tissue, obtained 104 days after intestinal transplant. The origin of the receptors is a human patient who received an intestinal transplant, so some T cells may come from the graft donor. CDR3s include the opening cysteine and the closing phenylalanine or tryptophan. The D gene is left open where the match is weak. Only some rows state a clone size, as once, few, many or a class for expanded clones.

V gene: TRBV6-6; clone size: .; D gene: .; J gene: TRBJ2-3; CDR3 DNA: TGTGCCAGCAGTTATGGACAGAGCTCAGATACGCAGTATTTT; CDR3 protein: CASSYGQSSDTQYF
V gene: TRBV10-3; clone size: .; D gene: TRBD1; J gene: TRBJ1-5; CDR3 DNA: TGTGCCAGCAGTTCCCAGGGGGGGGATCAGCCCCAGCATTTT; CDR3 protein: CASSSQGGDQPQHF
V gene: TRBV10-3; clone size: .; D gene: .; J gene: TRBJ1-3; CDR3 DNA: TGTGCCATCAGTTGGAGCCTCCTCTCTGGAAACACCATATATTTT; CDR3 protein: CAISWSLLSGNTIYF
V gene: TRBV27; clone size: .; D gene: .; J gene: TRBJ1-5; CDR3 DNA: TGTGCCAGCAGTTTTAGTAATAGCAATCAGCCCCAGCATTTT; CDR3 protein: CASSFSNSNQPQHF
V gene: TRBV6-5; clone size: .; D gene: TRBD2; J gene: TRBJ2-1; CDR3 DNA: TGTGCCAGCAGTTACGAAGCGGGAGGGCTCAATGAGCAGTTCTTC; CDR3 protein: CASSYEAGGLNEQFF
V gene: TRBV6-1; clone size: .; D gene: .; J gene: TRBJ2-3; CDR3 DNA: TGTGCCAGCAGTGACAGGGTATACGGCACAGATACGCAGTATTTT; CDR3 protein: CASSDRVYGTDTQYF
V gene: TRBV30; clone size: .; D gene: .; J gene: TRBJ1-4; CDR3 DNA: TGTGCGAGTTCGGGGGGGACATCGTTTGTTGAAAAACTGTTTTTT; CDR3 protein: CASSGGTSFVEKLFF
V gene: TRBV6-4; clone size: few; D gene: TRBD1; J gene: TRBJ1-5; CDR3 DNA: TGTGCCAGCAGTTCCCAGGGGGGGGATCAGCCCCAGCATTTT; CDR3 protein: CASSSQGGDQPQHF
V gene: TRBV6-5; clone size: .; D gene: TRBD2; J gene: TRBJ2-7; CDR3 DNA: TGTGCCAGCAGCCAATTCGGGCGGGAGTGGTACGAGCAGTACTTC; CDR3 protein: CASSQFGREWYEQYF
V gene: TRBV10-3; clone size: .; D gene: TRBD1; J gene: TRBJ1-1; CDR3 DNA: TGTGCCATCAGTGAGTCGTCTTATGGGGACAGTGAAGCTTTCTTT; CDR3 protein: CAISESSYGDSEAFF
V gene: TRBV7-2; clone size: .; D gene: .; J gene: TRBJ2-7; CDR3 DNA: TGTGCCAGCAGCTTAGCAGGGGGCTCCTACGAGCAGTACTTC; CDR3 protein: CASSLAGGSYEQYF
V gene: TRBV19; clone size: .; D gene: TRBD2; J gene: TRBJ2-7; CDR3 DNA: TGTGCCAGTAGTAGGACTAGCGGTTTGAGCTCCTACGAGCAGTACTTC; CDR3 protein: CASSRTSGLSSYEQYF
V gene: TRBV5-1; clone size: .; D gene: TRBD2; J gene: TRBJ2-1; CDR3 DNA: TGCGCCAGCAGCTGGAGCGGGGGGCCCTACAATGAGCAGTTCTTC; CDR3 protein: CASSWSGGPYNEQFF
V gene: TRBV7-4; clone size: .; D gene: TRBD2; J gene: TRBJ2-2; CDR3 DNA: TGTGCCAGCAGCTTCCCCGGGCCTAGCGGGAGGTTCAACACCGGGGAGCTGTTTTTT; CDR3 protein: CASSFPGPSGRFNTGELFF
V gene: TRBV5-1; clone size: .; D gene: .; J gene: TRBJ2-4; CDR3 DNA: TGCGCCAGCAGGAACAGGGGAGGTGACATTCAGTACTTC; CDR3 protein: CASRNRGGDIQYF
V gene: TRBV7-2; clone size: .; D gene: .; J gene: TRBJ2-3; CDR3 DNA: TGTGCCAGCCGCCGCCGGAGCGGTCCTATGGTAGATACGCAGTATTTT; CDR3 protein: CASRRRSGPMVDTQYF
V gene: TRBV4-3; clone size: .; D gene: .; J gene: TRBJ2-4; CDR3 DNA: TGCGCCAGCAGCCAACTTGCGCTAGCCAAAAACATTCAGTACTTC; CDR3 protein: CASSQLALAKNIQYF
V gene: TRBV6-6; clone size: few; D gene: .; J gene: TRBJ1-1; CDR3 DNA: TGTGCCAGCAGCCCGCGGCGCAACACTGAAGCTTTCTTT; CDR3 protein: CASSPRRNTEAFF
V gene: TRBV7-2; clone size: .; D gene: .; J gene: TRBJ1-1; CDR3 DNA: TGTGCCAGCAGCTTAAGTCAGCGACCGAGACAGCTCCGAGGGGCTGAAGCTTTCTTT; CDR3 protein: CASSLSQRPRQLRGAEAFF
V gene: TRBV6-1; clone size: .; D gene: TRBD2; J gene: TRBJ2-5; CDR3 DNA: TGTGCCAGCAGCGGACTAGCGGGGGGGCCAGAGACCCAGTACTTC; CDR3 protein: CASSGLAGGPETQYF
V gene: TRBV7-3; clone size: .; D gene: .; J gene: TRBJ2-6; CDR3 DNA: TGTGCCAGCAGCTTAATCAGGGCCTCTGGGGCCAACGTCCTGACTTTC; CDR3 protein: CASSLIRASGANVLTF
V gene: TRBV4-1; clone size: .; D gene: .; J gene: TRBJ2-7; CDR3 DNA: TGCGCCAGCAGCCACGCGGGACGCTCCTACGAGCAGTACTTC; CDR3 protein: CASSHAGRSYEQYF
V gene: TRBV7-4; clone size: hyperexpanded; D gene: .; J gene: TRBJ1-1; CDR3 DNA: TGTGCCACAGGAGACACTGAAGCTTTCTTT; CDR3 protein: CATGDTEAFF